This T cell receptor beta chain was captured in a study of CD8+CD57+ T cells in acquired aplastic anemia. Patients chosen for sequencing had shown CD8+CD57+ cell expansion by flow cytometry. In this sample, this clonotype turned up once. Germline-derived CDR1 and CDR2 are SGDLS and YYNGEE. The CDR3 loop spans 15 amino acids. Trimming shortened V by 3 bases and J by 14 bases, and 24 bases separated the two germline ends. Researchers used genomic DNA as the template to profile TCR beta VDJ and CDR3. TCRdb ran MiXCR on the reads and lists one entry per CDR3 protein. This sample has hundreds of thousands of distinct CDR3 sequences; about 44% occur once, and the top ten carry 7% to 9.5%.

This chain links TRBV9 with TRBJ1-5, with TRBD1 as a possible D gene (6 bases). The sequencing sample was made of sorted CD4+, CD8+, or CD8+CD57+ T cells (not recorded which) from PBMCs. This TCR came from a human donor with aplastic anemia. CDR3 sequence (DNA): TGTGCCAGCAGCGCCTGGAGCGGGGGGGCCTGGAATGAGCATTTT. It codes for CASSAWSGGAWNEHF. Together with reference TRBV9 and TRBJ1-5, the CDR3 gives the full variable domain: DSGVTQTPKHLITATGQRVTLRCSPRSGDLSVYWYQQSLDQGLQFLIQYYNGEERAKGNILERFSAQQFPDLHSELNLSSLELGDSALYFCASSAWSGGAWNEHFGDGTRLSIL.